These 32 T cell receptor beta chains share one sample of origin, sequenced in a study of CD8 T cells in ankylosing spondylitis. Their cognate antigens are unknown. From the 5' RACE reads, TCRdb called clonotypes with MiXCR, one entry per CDR3 protein. In the table there are some 200,000 distinct CDR3 sequences, around 6.6% of which are singletons. Whole-study results and caveats: A motif in TCR beta, a set of eight highly homologous variants, appeared characteristic of ankylosing spondylitis blood.

Specimen: blood, either unsorted or a sorted T cell fraction (not recorded which). Receptors originate from a male donor with ankylosing spondylitis.

This clonotype was detected only once. This may be a read error, as it is one base from a much larger clone. This CDR3 reads CASSLALGALWTQYF. For the CDR3, the DNA is TGTGCCAGCAGCTTGGCCCTCGGTGCGTTGTGGACCCAGTACTTC. J is TRBJ2-5 and V is TRBV5-8; no clear D. Trimming shortened V by 0 bases and J by 7 bases, and 16 bases separated the two germline ends. Per germline, CDR1 SGHTS and CDR2 YDEGEE. CDR3 length equals 15 residues.

This clonotype was detected many times. The chain combines TRBV28 with TRBJ2-1; D remains unclear. Germline CDR1 is MDHEN and CDR2 is SYDVKM. Trimming removed 6 bases from V and 10 bases from J, with 13 bases in between. There are 12 residues in the CDR3. CDR3 sequence: CASSLDPREQFF. The CDR3 DNA reads as TGTGCCAGCAGCCTCGATCCCCGGGAGCAGTTCTTC.

The gene calls are TRBV7-9 and TRBJ2-3; possibly TRBD2 for D (6 bases). V lost 2 bases and J 2 bases, leaving 14 bases between the germline ends. There are 16 residues in the CDR3. Germline V lookup: CDR1 SEHNR, CDR2 FQNEAQ (reference sequence). The CDR3 region has the DNA TGTGCCAGCAGCTTAAGGGTTAGCGGCTTCACAGATACGCAGTATTTT. This codes for CASSLRVSGFTDTQYF.

The chain links TRBV6-2 or TRBV6-3 to TRBJ2-6; 7 bases agree with TRBD1. V shed 2 bases and J 0 bases; nucleotides not matched to a gene: 7. The CDR3 loop spans 18 amino acids. Germline V gene sequence: CDR1 MNHEY, CDR2 SVGEGT. The CDR3 DNA is TGTGCCAGCAGTTACCCTTGGACAGGCCACTCTGGGGCCAACGTCCTGACTTTC. It specifies CASSYPWTGHSGANVLTF.

This clonotype appeared many times. This chain links TRBV24-1 with TRBJ2-7; TRBD2 matches 7 bases. CDR3 length equals 14 residues. Trimming took 4 bases from V and 2 from J; bases not matched to a gene: 4. The germline V gene has CDR1 KGHDR and CDR2 SFDVKD. The CDR3 sequence is CATSEPGGPYEQYF. CDR3 sequence (DNA): TGTGCCACCAGTGAACCGGGAGGACCCTACGAGCAGTACTTC.

This clonotype was picked up many times. This sequence joins TRBV6-2 or TRBV6-3 and TRBJ1-6; TRBD1 is a possible D gene (6 bases). V lost 11 bases and J 4 bases, leaving 15 bases between the germline ends. The germline V gene has CDR1 MNHEY and CDR2 SVGEGT. There are 14 residues in the CDR3. CDR3 DNA: TGTGCCGTCTCTCCGGGGGCTTATAATTCACCCCTCCACTTT. This sequence encodes CAVSPGAYNSPLHF.

This clonotype was recorded at least ten times. The rearrangement links TRBV28 to TRBJ1-4, with D perhaps TRBD1 (6 bases). CDR3 size: 14 residues. Germline CDR1 reads MDHEN; CDR2 reads SYDVKM. With 7 bases removed from V and 4 bases from J, the gap between germline ends came to 13 bases. CDR3: CASNERTDNEKLFF. As DNA, the CDR3 is TGTGCCAGCAATGAGAGGACAGATAATGAAAAACTGTTTTTT.

This clonotype was found a few times. The chain joins TRBV9 to TRBJ1-2, with D perhaps TRBD1 (6 bases). The V end was cut by 3 bases, the J end by 4 bases, with 10 bases between. The CDR3 loop spans 13 amino acids. The germline gives CDR1 SGDLS, CDR2 YYNGEE. CDR3 bases: TGTGCCAGCAGCGCCGGGGGCAGCTATGGCTACACCTTC. Translated: CASSAGGSYGYTF.

This clonotype was recorded at least ten times. This chain uses TRBV13 with TRBJ1-1; D gene unclear. The CDR3 covers 14 residues. Germline assignment: CDR1 PRHDT and CDR2 FYEKMQ (reference sequence). V was shortened by 5 bases and J by 3 bases, with 13 bases between the two germline ends. The CDR3 is CASSPQNTDTEAFF. The CDR3 coding sequence is TGTGCCAGCAGCCCCCAAAACACGGACACTGAAGCTTTCTTT.

This clonotype showed up many times. The genes are TRBV6-5 and TRBJ2-5; perhaps TRBD1 as D (5 bases). Between the trimmed V and J ends, which lost 2 bases and 5 bases, there was a span of 15 bases. The germline CDR1 and CDR2 sequences are MNHEY and SVGAGI. The CDR3 loop spans 15 amino acids. CDR3 protein: CASSYTPWGRETQYF. DNA of the CDR3: TGTGCCAGCAGTTACACCCCGTGGGGCCGGGAGACCCAGTACTTC.

This clonotype was picked up a small number of times. The J gene is TRBJ2-3, the V gene TRBV2; D is uncertain. There are 14 residues in the CDR3. Germline V CDR1 and CDR2: SNHLY, FYNNEI. V lost 1 base and J 2 bases, leaving 7 bases between the germline ends. The CDR3 reads CASSEGMPTDTQYF. The CDR3 DNA sequence: TGTGCCAGCAGTGAAGGGATGCCCACAGATACGCAGTATTTT.

There are a few counts of this clonotype. The rearrangement joins TRBV28 to TRBJ1-2, with unresolved D. The length of the CDR3 is 13 residues. The V gene lost 1 base and the J gene lost 6 bases, with 9 bases spanning the gap. From germline, CDR1 is MDHEN and CDR2 SYDVKM. CDR3 in amino acids: CASSLLRVHGYTF. Here the CDR3 DNA reads TGTGCCAGCAGTTTATTGCGGGTTCATGGCTACACCTTC.

This clonotype was seen at least ten times. Here the CDR3 DNA reads TGTGCCAGCAGCTTAATGTTGAGGACTGAAGCTTTCTTT. The encoded protein is CASSLMLRTEAFF. V usage is TRBV7-3 and J usage is TRBJ1-1; D gene uncertain. The germline V gene encodes CDR1 SGHTA and CDR2 FQGTGA. The CDR3 is made up of 13 amino acids. V was cut by 1 base and J by 5 bases, with 8 bases left in between.

This clonotype was detected many times. The CDR3 region has the DNA TGTGCCAGCAGCTTCGGGGGTTTTAGCTCCTACAATGAGCAGTTCTTC. This codes for CASSFGGFSSYNEQFF. The V gene is TRBV13, the J gene TRBJ2-1; D is perhaps TRBD2 (6 bases). The CDR3 is made up of 16 amino acids. Germline CDR1 is PRHDT and CDR2 is FYEKMQ (reference sequence). V lost 3 bases to trimming and J lost 0 bases, with 12 bases between them.

The sample holds a few counts of this clonotype. The chain carries TRBV6-1 and TRBJ1-1; 11 positions agree with TRBD1. The V segment lost 10 bases and the J segment 10 bases; nucleotides outside the gene matches: 11. Germline assignment: CDR1 MNHNS and CDR2 SASEGT. The CDR3 is made up of 13 amino acids. For the CDR3, the DNA is TGTGCCACCTGGACAGGGGGCGATAGGGTAGCTTTCTTT. Translating it yields CATWTGGDRVAFF.

This clonotype was recorded at least ten times. The rearrangement joins TRBV12-3 or TRBV12-4 to TRBJ1-2; D is unresolved. Trimming left V 6 bases short and J 8 bases short, with 10 bases between. This CDR3 contains 11 residues. CDR3 region: CASSTDVGYTF. For the CDR3, the DNA is TGTGCCAGCAGCACGGACGTAGGCTACACCTTC.

At least ten counts were recorded for this clonotype. The DNA of the CDR3 is TGCAGTGCCTTCCATGGCTACACCTTC. Translation: CSAFHGYTF. The chain recombines TRBV20-1 with TRBJ1-2; D gene unclear. Germline CDR1 reads DFQATT; CDR2 reads SNEGSKA (reference sequence). The CDR3 length is 9 residues. V lost 6 bases to trimming and J lost 6 bases, with 5 bases between them.

This clonotype was recorded at least ten times. J is TRBJ2-7 and V is TRBV9, with D hard to call. The germline CDR1 and CDR2 sequences are SGDLS and YYNGEE. V lost 0 bases and J lost 2, with 0 bases in between. The CDR3 totals 11 residues. The CDR3 DNA is TGTGCCAGCAGCGTAGCCTACGAGCAGTACTTC. This gives the protein CASSVAYEQYF.

This clonotype has ten or more counts. V gene TRBV6-5 combines with J gene TRBJ2-3; D is unresolved. In germline, CDR1 is MNHEY, CDR2 SVGAGI. V lost 2 bases and J lost 2, with 8 bases in between. The CDR3 is 14 residues long. The CDR3 here is CASSYPGPTDTQYF. The CDR3 DNA reads as TGTGCCAGCAGTTACCCCGGGCCCACAGATACGCAGTATTTT.

This clonotype was counted many times. The chain joins TRBV5-1 to TRBJ2-1, with D perhaps matching TRBD1 or TRBD2 (5 bases each). The V end lost 6 bases, the J end lost 7 bases, and 23 bases lay between the germline ends. Germline CDR1 SGHRS, CDR2 YFSETQ. This CDR3 region has 16 residues. The CDR3: CASTYAGTPRNNEQFF. The CDR3 nucleotides read TGCGCCAGCACCTATGCCGGGACCCCTAGGAATAATGAGCAGTTCTTC.

Many counts were recorded for this clonotype. The chain is built from TRBV12-3 or TRBV12-4 and TRBJ2-7; D call uncertain. Trimming stripped 5 bases from V and 0 bases from J, with 17 bases between. This CDR3 has 16 amino acids. The CDR3 nucleotides read TGTGCCAGCAGTAACCGACCTAACTCGTACTCCTACGAGCAGTACTTC. Protein: CASSNRPNSYSYEQYF.

This clonotype was seen many times. CDR3 region: CASSAIAGELNEQFF. The CDR3 DNA sequence: TGCGCCAGCAGCGCGATAGCGGGGGAGCTTAATGAGCAGTTCTTC. The chain links TRBV4-3 to TRBJ2-1; 9 positions agree with TRBD2. J was trimmed by 7 bases and V by 5 bases; bases with no gene match: 9. Germline loops: CDR1 LGHNA, CDR2 YSLEER. CDR3 length: 15 amino acids.

This clonotype was observed at least ten times. V is TRBV11-2 and J is TRBJ2-1; 8 bases fit TRBD2. The V gene's germline CDR1 is SGHAT and CDR2 FQNNGV. After removal of 10 bases from V and 2 bases from J, the junction contained 7 bases not matched to a gene. The CDR3 contains 14 residues. As DNA, the CDR3 is TGTGCCACCAACCCAGCGGGGGCCTACAATGAGCAGTTCTTC. Translation: CATNPAGAYNEQFF.

The chain couples TRBV4-2 to TRBJ2-7; D tentatively reads TRBD1 or TRBD2 (5 bases each). The germline V gene has CDR1 LGHNA and CDR2 YNFKEQ. Deletions cut 2 bases from V and 0 bases from J, with 8 bases between. The CDR3 contains 14 residues. The CDR3, as DNA: TGTGCCAGCAGCCAACGGGGACGCTCCTACGAGCAGTACTTC. Translating it yields CASSQRGRSYEQYF.

Ten or more counts support this clonotype. V and J are TRBV7-9 and TRBJ2-7; the D gene could be TRBD1 or TRBD2 (5 bases each). This CDR3 has 15 amino acids. Trimming removed 4 bases at V and 5 bases at J, with 18 bases between. Germline CDR1 reads SEHNR; CDR2 reads FQNEAQ (reference sequence). CDR3 in amino acids: CASSSTRPGSHEQYF. CDR3 coding DNA: TGTGCCAGCAGCTCCACCAGACCAGGGAGCCACGAGCAGTACTTC.

This clonotype was counted many times. The CDR3 nucleotides read TGTGCCATCAGTGAGGCAGCAGGGATCTCAACGGGCTACACCTTC. The encoded protein is CAISEAAGISTGYTF. The genes are TRBV10-3 and TRBJ1-2; a weak D match, TRBD1 (5 bases). The CDR3 extends over 15 amino acids. Germline-derived CDR1 and CDR2 are ENHRY and SYGVKD. V lost 2 bases and J lost 8, with 18 bases in between.

This clonotype has at least ten counts. The V and J genes are TRBV4-3 and TRBJ2-2; D remains unclear. This CDR3 is 12 amino acids long. V lost 11 bases to trimming and J lost 0 bases, with 7 bases between them. Germline CDR1 and CDR2: LGHNA and YSLEER. CDR3 nucleotide sequence: TGCGCCTCGAATGCGAACACCGGGGAGCTGTTTTTT. Encoded protein: CASNANTGELFF.

This clonotype showed up many times. The chain couples TRBV7-2 to TRBJ2-7, with TRBD1 identical over 9 bases. CDR1 is SGHTA, CDR2 FQGNSA, per germline. The CDR3 is 14 residues long. Trimming took 6 bases from V and 2 from J; bases not matched to a gene: 5. CDR3: CASSLRDRAYEQYF. In DNA, the CDR3 is TGTGCCAGCAGTCTCCGGGACAGGGCCTACGAGCAGTACTTC.

This chain connects TRBV12-3 or TRBV12-4 to TRBJ2-1, with 11 bases fitting TRBD2. The CDR3 is 16 amino acids. V shed 6 bases, J shed 0 bases, and the junction held 4 bases outside the gene matches. CDR3 loop: CASRLSGRASYNEQFF. The CDR3 DNA is TGTGCCAGCAGACTTAGCGGGAGGGCCTCCTACAATGAGCAGTTCTTC.

This clonotype was counted many times. The chain uses TRBV9 and TRBJ1-1, with TRBD1 matching 7 bases. The CDR3 is 14 amino acids. V lost 2 bases to trimming and J lost 6 bases; unmatched junction nucleotides: 7. CDR1 SGDLS and CDR2 YYNGEE come from the germline V gene. The CDR3: CASSVDRAGAEAFF. In nucleotides, the CDR3 is TGTGCCAGCAGCGTCGACAGGGCGGGGGCTGAAGCTTTCTTT.

This clonotype was observed many times. The rearrangement links TRBV20-1 to TRBJ1-4; weak D call: TRBD1 (6 bases). With 0 bases removed from V and 2 bases from J, the gap between germline ends came to 13 bases. Per germline, CDR1 DFQATT and CDR2 SNEGSKA (reference sequence). The length of the CDR3 is 16 residues. The CDR3 here is CSARDFGGATNEKLFF. CDR3 sequence (DNA): TGCAGTGCTAGAGATTTTGGGGGCGCGACTAATGAAAAACTGTTTTTT.

The table lists this clonotype with many counts. The chain couples TRBV19 to TRBJ2-1, with 8 positions matching TRBD2. The CDR3 runs 14 residues. CDR1 is LNHDA, CDR2 SQIVND, per germline (reference sequence). Trimming removed 3 bases from V and 8 bases from J; junction bases left unmatched: 6. The CDR3 DNA follows: TGTGCCAGTAGTATTCTCGGGGGGGCGGATGAGCAGTTCTTC. This translates into CASSILGGADEQFF.